This record concerns one T cell receptor (beta chain) sequence. Each donor was a healthy Caucasian individual from Russia, aged about 6 to 100. Isolating PBMCs gave at least 6 million of these cells per sample. The record originates from a study of blood T cells in healthy people across ages. V was trimmed by 6 bases and J by 4 bases, leaving 12 bases between them. The germline V gene has CDR1 DFQATT and CDR2 SNEGSKA (reference sequence). The CDR3 length is 13 residues. A second PCR of roughly 7 to 11 cycles used a sample-barcoded 5' primer and a J-beta primer mix. Using its own MiXCR run on the 5' RACE reads, TCRdb lists one record per CDR3 protein. Among over a million distinct CDR3 sequences listed, under 30% were seen once. The same specimen was also included in a second study, on T cells of mothers and their children. This second report adds: Every microgram of extracted RNA entered cDNA synthesis, 1.5 ug per 15 ul. Biologically related mothers and children overlapped slightly more than unrelated pairs, a non-significant difference.

The rearrangement joins TRBV20-1 to TRBJ1-4, with no clear D. The sequence derives from a girl aged 2 to 9 in good health. Sequencing was done on a sample of blood. CDR3 loop: CSAPGRNNEKLFF. The CDR3, as DNA: TGCAGTGCCCCAGGACGGAATAATGAAAAACTGTTTTTT.